A selection of T cell receptor beta chains follows, all from one sample in a study of T-cell reconstitution after alpha-beta-depleted transplantation in children. TCRdb itself ran the PCR reads through MiXCR, one entry per CDR3 protein. The sample contains hundreds of thousands of distinct CDR3 sequences, about 15% of which appear only once. The material was PBMCs, mostly from graft donor cells, obtained 360 days after TCRalphabeta/CD19-depleted stem cell transplant. The receptor source for this set is a male patient aged 10-17 years who had a stem cell transplant for acute lymphoblastic leukemia, so the T cells may come from the graft donor. The CDR3 runs from the conserved cysteine through the conserved F or W. Fields, in order: clone size, J gene, D gene, V gene, CDR3 protein, CDR3 DNA. D genes are given only for firm matches. Not every row has a clone size; where given, it reads once, few, many or a size class.

abundance: .; j_gene: TRBJ2-2; d_gene: TRBD2; v_gene: TRBV30; CDR3aa: CAWRRELRNTGELFF; CDR3nt: TGTGCCTGGAGGCGGGAGCTTAGGAACACCGGGGAGCTGTTTTTT
abundance: .; j_gene: TRBJ2-7; d_gene: TRBD2; v_gene: TRBV28; CDR3aa: CASSLYSLAGEGEQYF; CDR3nt: TGTGCCAGCAGTTTATACTCCCTAGCGGGAGAGGGCGAGCAGTACTTC
abundance: few; j_gene: TRBJ2-1; d_gene: .; v_gene: TRBV6-2/TRBV6-3; CDR3aa: CASSPWTDNEQFF; CDR3nt: TGTGCCAGCAGTCCCTGGACAGACAATGAGCAGTTCTTC
abundance: .; j_gene: TRBJ2-7; d_gene: .; v_gene: TRBV7-9; CDR3aa: CASSLDVRDSQYF; CDR3nt: TGTGCCAGCAGCTTAGATGTCAGGGACTCGCAGTACTTC
abundance: many; j_gene: TRBJ2-7; d_gene: TRBD1; v_gene: TRBV5-6; CDR3aa: CASSHRGRAVWEQYF; CDR3nt: TGTGCCAGCAGCCACAGGGGGCGAGCGGTCTGGGAGCAGTACTTC
abundance: few; j_gene: TRBJ1-1; d_gene: .; v_gene: TRBV4-1; CDR3aa: CASSQGDGHTEAFF; CDR3nt: TGCGCCAGCAGCCAAGGGGATGGCCACACCGAAGCTTTCTTT
abundance: few; j_gene: TRBJ2-1; d_gene: .; v_gene: TRBV3-1; CDR3aa: CASSQVREKFF; CDR3nt: TGTGCCAGCAGCCAAGTGAGGGAGAAGTTCTTC
abundance: many; j_gene: TRBJ2-2; d_gene: TRBD2; v_gene: TRBV7-6; CDR3aa: CASSSLSGRAGELFF; CDR3nt: TGTGCCAGCAGCTCCCTTAGCGGGAGGGCCGGGGAGCTGTTTTTT
abundance: .; j_gene: TRBJ2-7; d_gene: TRBD2; v_gene: TRBV29-1; CDR3aa: CSVEGTSEAYEQYF; CDR3nt: TGCAGCGTTGAAGGGACTAGCGAGGCCTACGAGCAGTACTTC
abundance: .; j_gene: TRBJ2-1; d_gene: .; v_gene: TRBV28; CDR3aa: CASSFRSAPYNEQFF; CDR3nt: TGTGCCAGCAGTTTTCGTAGCGCCCCCTACAATGAGCAGTTCTTC
abundance: .; j_gene: TRBJ1-1; d_gene: .; v_gene: TRBV7-2; CDR3aa: CASLTGVTTEAFF; CDR3nt: TGTGCCAGCCTCACGGGGGTCACCACTGAAGCTTTCTTT
abundance: few; j_gene: TRBJ2-7; d_gene: TRBD2; v_gene: TRBV5-1; CDR3aa: CASSFSGSVSYEQYF; CDR3nt: TGCGCCAGCAGCTTTAGCGGGAGCGTCTCATACGAGCAGTACTTC
abundance: many; j_gene: TRBJ2-7; d_gene: TRBD1; v_gene: TRBV29-1; CDR3aa: CSVGGDRGRNEQYF; CDR3nt: TGCAGCGTTGGTGGCGACAGGGGGCGGAACGAGCAGTACTTC
abundance: few; j_gene: TRBJ2-3; d_gene: TRBD2; v_gene: TRBV15; CDR3aa: CATRLYAGVTDTQYF; CDR3nt: TGTGCCACCAGACTCTATGCGGGAGTGACAGATACGCAGTATTTT
abundance: many; j_gene: TRBJ2-3; d_gene: .; v_gene: TRBV3-1; CDR3aa: CASTEEDTQYF; CDR3nt: TGTGCCAGCACAGAAGAGGATACGCAGTATTTT
abundance: .; j_gene: TRBJ2-3; d_gene: TRBD2; v_gene: TRBV10-1; CDR3aa: CASSEEGLAGDTQYF; CDR3nt: TGCGCCAGCAGTGAGGAGGGACTAGCTGGGGATACGCAGTATTTT
abundance: few; j_gene: TRBJ2-2; d_gene: .; v_gene: TRBV2; CDR3aa: CASRAGVALANTGELFF; CDR3nt: TGTGCCAGCAGGGCTGGTGTGGCGCTCGCGAACACCGGGGAGCTGTTTTTT